Listed here is a single TCR beta chain. Original analysis: Amplifying reference gene primers gave estimates of nucleated cell counts. Here immunoSEQ multiplex PCR was the method, and the copy in TCRdb shows in-frame clones only, minus some. V, J and clone size are taken as reported in that table, and D and trimming were inferred from the DNA itself. The sample contains 350,000 to 550,000 clones, about 89% of which appear only once. This sample stems from a study of blood T cell repertoires in COVID-19. Study information: From the United States, Italy and Spain came samples of acute and convalescent COVID-19. PBMCs, B-cell-depleted T cells, or T cells were the source of the cDNA or gDNA that made up the material.

Sequencing was carried out using peripheral blood. The TCR originated in a woman in her 30s with acute or convalescent COVID-19.

The CDR3, as DNA: TGTGCCAGCAGCCTTCTACAGGGGAATGAGCAGTTCTTC. This sequence encodes CASSLLQGNEQFF. V gene TRBV7-9 combines with J gene TRBJ2-1; 7 nucleotides agree with TRBD1. CDR3 size: 13 residues. J gave up 7 bases and V 5 bases, and 5 bases lay outside the gene matches. CDR1 and CDR2 from the germline V gene are SEHNR and FQNEAQ (reference sequence).